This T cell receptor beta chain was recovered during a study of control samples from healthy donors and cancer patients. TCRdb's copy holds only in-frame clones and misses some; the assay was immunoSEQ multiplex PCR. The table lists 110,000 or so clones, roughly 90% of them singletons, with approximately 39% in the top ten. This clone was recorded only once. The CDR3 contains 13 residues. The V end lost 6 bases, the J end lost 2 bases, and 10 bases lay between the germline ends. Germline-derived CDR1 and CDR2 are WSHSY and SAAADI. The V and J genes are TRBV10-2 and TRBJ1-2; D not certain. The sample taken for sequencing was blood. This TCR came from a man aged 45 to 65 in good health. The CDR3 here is CASSRSPNYGYTF. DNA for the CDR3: TGCGCCAGCAGCCGGTCTCCAAACTATGGCTACACCTTC.